This TCR beta chain was recovered during a study of blood T cell repertoires in COVID-19. Looking at the study overall: Both acute and convalescent COVID-19 samples were obtained from the United States, Italy and Spain. PBMCs, B-cell-depleted T cells, or T cells provided the cDNA or gDNA that made up the material.

Method: immunoSEQ multiplex PCR; TCRdb's copy keeps in-frame clones and lacks some. The profile shows approximately 190,000 clones, 85% to 90% of them singletons. V shed 6 bases, J shed 4 bases, and the junction held 7 bases outside the gene matches. Germline CDR1 reads SNHLY; CDR2 reads FYNNEI. CDR3 length: 14 residues. The TCR comes from a man older than 75 with acute or convalescent COVID-19. The source material was peripheral blood. This chain uses TRBV2 with TRBJ2-5, with TRBD2 matching 8 bases. As DNA, the CDR3 is TGTGCCAGCAGCGGCGGGAGGTCGGGAGAGACCCAGTACTTC. Translation: CASSGGRSGETQYF.